This is a list of T cell receptor beta chains from one sample in a study of response to subunit inactivated influenza vaccine. TCRdb re-derived calls from the RT-PCR reads in MiXCR, one entry per CDR3 protein. The sample includes some 850,000 distinct CDR3 sequences, about 18% of them seen just once. The sample consisted of PBMCs from blood, taken approximately 5 days after vaccination. The receptors were gathered from a man aged 45-65 years who received an inactivated influenza vaccine. CDR3s include the opening cysteine and the closing phenylalanine or tryptophan. D genes are given only for firm matches. Size is stated for part of the rows, as once, few or many counts, or as a class when the clone is expanded.

. TRBJ2-3 TRBV9 . TGTGCCAGCAGCGTAGACTATAGCACAGATACGCAGTATTTT CASSVDYSTDTQYF
. TRBJ1-4 TRBV12-3/TRBV12-4 . TGTGCCAGCAGGATAAGTGTCTTAAGGGAAAAACTGTTTTTT CASRISVLREKLFF
. TRBJ2-7 TRBV3-1 . TGTGCCAGCAGCCGGCAGGTCCCAAGCTACGAGCAGTACTTC CASSRQVPSYEQYF
. TRBJ1-6 TRBV20-1 . TGCAGTGCTAGAGATTTTAGTAATAATTCACCCCTCCACTTT CSARDFSNNSPLHF
few TRBJ1-1 TRBV20-1 TRBD1 TGCAGTGCTAGTATCAGGGGGGTCACTGAAGCTTTCTTT CSASIRGVTEAFF
few TRBJ1-1 TRBV29-1 . TGCAGCGTTGAAGTCGGGGGGCGGACTGAAGCTTTCTTT CSVEVGGRTEAFF
few TRBJ2-1 TRBV7-2 TRBD1 TGTGCCAGCAGCCTCAGACAGGGACCTGATGAGCAGTTCTTC CASSLRQGPDEQFF
few TRBJ1-1 TRBV18 . TGTGCCAGCTCACCCTCCGCCCCGACTGAAGCTTTCTTT CASSPSAPTEAFF
. TRBJ2-5 TRBV6-1 . TGTGCCAGCAGAAAGTTCCACGATGAGACCCAGTACTTC CASRKFHDETQYF
few TRBJ2-7 TRBV5-6 TRBD2 TGTGCCAGCAGCTTGATGCGAGGTAGCGGGAGGAGCGAGCAGTACTTC CASSLMRGSGRSEQYF
. TRBJ2-2 TRBV5-1 . TGCGCCAGCAGCGGAAGCTTTCCCGACACCGGGGAGCTGTTTTTT CASSGSFPDTGELFF
many TRBJ2-3 TRBV9 . TGTGCCAGCAGCCCCTCCCGAGATACGCAGTATTTT CASSPSRDTQYF
few TRBJ1-2 TRBV6-1 . TGTGCCAGCAGTGAACTGGGGGGCGTCAACTATGGCTACACCTTC CASSELGGVNYGYTF
. TRBJ2-7 TRBV11-2 TRBD1 TGTGCCAGCAGCCGACCCCGGGACAGCCTATACGAGCAGTACTTC CASSRPRDSLYEQYF
few TRBJ2-1 TRBV6-2/TRBV6-3 . TGTGCCAGCAGTTACGGGCAGGGTATTGAGCAGTTCTTC CASSYGQGIEQFF
. TRBJ2-1 TRBV5-6 TRBD1 TGTGCCAGCAGCTTCTACTGGGACAGGGGGTACAATGAGCAGTTCTTC CASSFYWDRGYNEQFF
. TRBJ2-1 TRBV30 . TGTGCCTGGACCCTGTACGGGTCCTACAATGAGCAGTTCTTC CAWTLYGSYNEQFF
few TRBJ2-7 TRBV7-2 TRBD1 TGTGCCAGCAGCTTAGAGGGCAGGGGGCTTTGGGAGCAGTACTTC CASSLEGRGLWEQYF
few TRBJ1-2 TRBV5-6 . TGTGCCAGCAACCCCAAGGACAGTTTTGCTGGCTACACCTTC CASNPKDSFAGYTF
few TRBJ2-1 TRBV27 TRBD1 TGTGCCAGCAGTTTTGGTCAGGGGGTCGGTGAGCAGTTCTTC CASSFGQGVGEQFF
. TRBJ1-2 TRBV2 TRBD1 TGTGCCAGCAGGGGACTCCGGGACAGTCCTAACTATGGCTACACCTTC CASRGLRDSPNYGYTF
. TRBJ2-7 TRBV20-1 . TGCAGTGCTAGTTTCCGGGGGCGTTCCTACGAGCAGTACTTC CSASFRGRSYEQYF
many TRBJ2-4 TRBV29-1 . TGCAGCGTCCCCGGATTCGGGGCCGGTGGCAAAAACATTCAGTACTTC CSVPGFGAGGKNIQYF
. TRBJ2-5 TRBV6-1 TRBD1 TGTGCCAGCAGCCTCCGAGGACAGGAGTACCAAGAGACCCAGTACTTC CASSLRGQEYQETQYF
. TRBJ2-3 TRBV12-3/TRBV12-4 . TGTGCCAGCAGTCCTCAAGTTACTCGCACAGATACGCAGTATTTT CASSPQVTRTDTQYF
. TRBJ2-5 TRBV6-5 . TGTGCCAGCAGTTACTCGATCAGGGGGGGAGAGACCCAGTACTTC CASSYSIRGGETQYF
many TRBJ1-5 TRBV12-3/TRBV12-4 . TGTGCCAGCACCTCCGGGACAAGCAATCAGCCCCAGCATTTT CASTSGTSNQPQHF
few TRBJ2-1 TRBV3-1 TRBD1 TGTGCCAGCAGCCAAGTGACAGGGTCGAGTGAGCAGTTCTTC CASSQVTGSSEQFF
. TRBJ2-1 TRBV24-1 TRBD1 TGTGCCACCAGTGATTCCCTACGACCCGACAGGGGAAAAAAGAATGAGCAGTTCTTC CATSDSLRPDRGKKNEQFF
. TRBJ2-7 TRBV5-5 . TGTGCCAGCAGCTTGGACAGGGAATCCGAGCAGTACTTC CASSLDRESEQYF
many TRBJ2-1 TRBV24-1 . TGTGCCACCAGTGATCGGGAAAACAATGAGCAGTTCTTC CATSDRENNEQFF
. TRBJ1-6 TRBV7-9 . TGTGCCAGCAGCTTAGCCCAGGTTACTGATTCACCCCTCCACTTT CASSLAQVTDSPLHF
few TRBJ1-2 TRBV11-2 . TGTGCCAGCAGCTTCGGCAGCCTCAACTATGGCTACACCTTC CASSFGSLNYGYTF
. TRBJ2-2 TRBV4-1 TRBD1 TGCGCCAGCAGCCAGGGACAGGACAGGGGGTCCGGGGAGCTGTTTTTT CASSQGQDRGSGELFF
many TRBJ2-3 TRBV30 . TGTGCCTGGACCGAGGAAACAGATAATACGCAGTATTTT CAWTEETDNTQYF
many TRBJ2-1 TRBV4-3 . TGCGCCAGCAGCAGGAGCAGGGACCCCTACAATGAGCAGTTCTTC CASSRSRDPYNEQFF
. TRBJ1-2 TRBV7-2 . TGTGCCAGCAGCTTAGGTGGCGCAGGGCGGTATGGCTACACCTTC CASSLGGAGRYGYTF
few TRBJ1-6 TRBV20-1 . TGCAGTGCTAGAGATTACAGGTCAAATTCACCCCTCCACTTT CSARDYRSNSPLHF
few TRBJ2-7 TRBV20-1 TRBD1 TGCAGTGCTAGGGAGGGACAGGCGACCGGGGAGCAGTACTTC CSAREGQATGEQYF
. TRBJ1-1 TRBV5-1 . TGCGCCAGCAGTGGGGATACGAACACTGAAGCTTTCTTT CASSGDTNTEAFF
. TRBJ2-1 TRBV5-6 TRBD2 TGTGCCAGCAGCCCAGGGACTAGCGCGAATGAGCAGTTCTTC CASSPGTSANEQFF
. TRBJ2-3 TRBV6-5 . TGTGCCAGCAGTTCCCCCGACAGGGACTCAGATACGCAGTATTTT CASSSPDRDSDTQYF
few TRBJ1-1 TRBV2 . TGTGCCAGCAACCCAGAACAAGTATGGGGAACTGAAGCTTTCTTT CASNPEQVWGTEAFF
few TRBJ2-4 TRBV7-2 TRBD2 TGTGCCAGCAGCTTAGGTGGGACTAGCAAAAACATTCAGTACTTC CASSLGGTSKNIQYF
. TRBJ2-5 TRBV25-1 TRBD2 TGTGCCAGCACTCCTCGAGGGACTACTAGGGAGACCCAGTACTTC CASTPRGTTRETQYF
few TRBJ2-4 TRBV6-2/TRBV6-3 TRBD2 TGTGCCAGCACCATAAGCGGGACGAAAAACATTCAGTACTTC CASTISGTKNIQYF
many TRBJ2-7 TRBV20-1 . TGCAGTGCTAGAGTGGCAGGGGTCTCCTACGAGCAGTACTTC CSARVAGVSYEQYF
. TRBJ2-1 TRBV20-1 . TGCAGTGCAAATACGGGACGGCGTGGTAGGGATGAGCAGTTCTTC CSANTGRRGRDEQFF